What follows is one T cell receptor beta chain and its context. What it binds is not known. This record belongs to a study of shared clonotypes between healthy human individuals. Study context: Three CD4 naive, three CD4 memory, two CD8 naive and one CD8 memory plate were used per donor.

Over several immunoSEQ plates, each subset's genomic DNA was distributed in even portions. The authors' processing: Junction-only sequences without quality scores came from ImmunoSEQ, so filtering differed. The table came from immunoSEQ multiplex PCR; TCRdb's copy has only in-frame clones and leaves some out. The V and J calls and clone size come from that table; D and trimming were worked out from the DNA. The data hold just under 350,000 clones, with over 70% observed a single time. Study-level points and caveats: What rarefaction showed was incomplete sorted-subset sequencing despite large depth.

V was cut by 3 bases and J by 5 bases, with 4 bases left in between. There are 11 residues in the CDR3. CDR1 is GTSNPN and CDR2 is SVGIG in the germline V gene (reference sequence). The specimen sequenced was memory CD4+ T cells sorted from blood. Subset specified: CD45RA-negative fraction. The rearrangement links TRBV30 to TRBJ2-2; D gene uncertain. The source of this sequence is a man aged 30 to 45 in good health. The CDR3 nucleotides read TGTGCCTGGAGGGATACCGGGGAGCTGTTTTTT. This sequence encodes CAWRDTGELFF.